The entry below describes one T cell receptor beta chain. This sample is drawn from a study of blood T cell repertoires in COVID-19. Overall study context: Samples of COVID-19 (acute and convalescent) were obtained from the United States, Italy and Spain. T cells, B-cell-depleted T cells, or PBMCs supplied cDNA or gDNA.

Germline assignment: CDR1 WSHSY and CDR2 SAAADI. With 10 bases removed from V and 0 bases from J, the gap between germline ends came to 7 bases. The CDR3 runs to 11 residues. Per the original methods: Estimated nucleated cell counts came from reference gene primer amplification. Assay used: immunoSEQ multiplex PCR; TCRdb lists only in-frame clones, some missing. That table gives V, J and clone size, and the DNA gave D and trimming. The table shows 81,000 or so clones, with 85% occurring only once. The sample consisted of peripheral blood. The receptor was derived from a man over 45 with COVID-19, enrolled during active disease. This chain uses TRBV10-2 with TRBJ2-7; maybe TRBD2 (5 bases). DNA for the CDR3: TGCGCCACGGGATTCTCCTACGAGCAGTACTTC. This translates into CATGFSYEQYF.